The sequence of this T cell receptor beta chain was determined in a study of shared clonotypes between healthy human individuals. Study-level information: CD4 naive and memory got three plates each, CD8 naive two, CD8 memory one. Study-level points and caveats: Several donors held approximately 5% of naive CD4 clonotypes in common.

Positive CCR7 selection of CD45RO-negative cells yielded the naive CD8 cells, and terminally differentiated effector memory CD45RA+ cells were excluded. The donors were adults (healthy and HIV-negative) with no recent acute infections or vaccinations. Remarks on this clone: Antigen unknown.

The germline V gene has CDR1 MNHNS and CDR2 SASEGT. V lost 5 bases, J lost 3 bases, and 13 bases lay in between. This CDR3 has 14 residues. Original methodology: Filtering was not the same, since immunoSEQ gave junction-only sequences without quality scores. Profiled with immunoSEQ multiplex PCR; TCRdb holds only in-frame clones, not every one. V and J calls and clone size are as listed in that table; D and trimming were resolved from the DNA. Among hundreds of thousands of clones, 92% were seen once, and the ten largest hold 24%. This TCR was sampled from a man aged 25-45 years in good health. Sequencing used naive CD8+ T cells sorted from blood. The chain recombines TRBV6-1 with TRBJ1-2; tentatively, D is TRBD1 (6 bases). CDR3 in amino acids: CASSPQGPHYGYTF. CDR3 DNA: TGTGCCAGCAGTCCCCAGGGGCCACACTATGGCTACACCTTC.